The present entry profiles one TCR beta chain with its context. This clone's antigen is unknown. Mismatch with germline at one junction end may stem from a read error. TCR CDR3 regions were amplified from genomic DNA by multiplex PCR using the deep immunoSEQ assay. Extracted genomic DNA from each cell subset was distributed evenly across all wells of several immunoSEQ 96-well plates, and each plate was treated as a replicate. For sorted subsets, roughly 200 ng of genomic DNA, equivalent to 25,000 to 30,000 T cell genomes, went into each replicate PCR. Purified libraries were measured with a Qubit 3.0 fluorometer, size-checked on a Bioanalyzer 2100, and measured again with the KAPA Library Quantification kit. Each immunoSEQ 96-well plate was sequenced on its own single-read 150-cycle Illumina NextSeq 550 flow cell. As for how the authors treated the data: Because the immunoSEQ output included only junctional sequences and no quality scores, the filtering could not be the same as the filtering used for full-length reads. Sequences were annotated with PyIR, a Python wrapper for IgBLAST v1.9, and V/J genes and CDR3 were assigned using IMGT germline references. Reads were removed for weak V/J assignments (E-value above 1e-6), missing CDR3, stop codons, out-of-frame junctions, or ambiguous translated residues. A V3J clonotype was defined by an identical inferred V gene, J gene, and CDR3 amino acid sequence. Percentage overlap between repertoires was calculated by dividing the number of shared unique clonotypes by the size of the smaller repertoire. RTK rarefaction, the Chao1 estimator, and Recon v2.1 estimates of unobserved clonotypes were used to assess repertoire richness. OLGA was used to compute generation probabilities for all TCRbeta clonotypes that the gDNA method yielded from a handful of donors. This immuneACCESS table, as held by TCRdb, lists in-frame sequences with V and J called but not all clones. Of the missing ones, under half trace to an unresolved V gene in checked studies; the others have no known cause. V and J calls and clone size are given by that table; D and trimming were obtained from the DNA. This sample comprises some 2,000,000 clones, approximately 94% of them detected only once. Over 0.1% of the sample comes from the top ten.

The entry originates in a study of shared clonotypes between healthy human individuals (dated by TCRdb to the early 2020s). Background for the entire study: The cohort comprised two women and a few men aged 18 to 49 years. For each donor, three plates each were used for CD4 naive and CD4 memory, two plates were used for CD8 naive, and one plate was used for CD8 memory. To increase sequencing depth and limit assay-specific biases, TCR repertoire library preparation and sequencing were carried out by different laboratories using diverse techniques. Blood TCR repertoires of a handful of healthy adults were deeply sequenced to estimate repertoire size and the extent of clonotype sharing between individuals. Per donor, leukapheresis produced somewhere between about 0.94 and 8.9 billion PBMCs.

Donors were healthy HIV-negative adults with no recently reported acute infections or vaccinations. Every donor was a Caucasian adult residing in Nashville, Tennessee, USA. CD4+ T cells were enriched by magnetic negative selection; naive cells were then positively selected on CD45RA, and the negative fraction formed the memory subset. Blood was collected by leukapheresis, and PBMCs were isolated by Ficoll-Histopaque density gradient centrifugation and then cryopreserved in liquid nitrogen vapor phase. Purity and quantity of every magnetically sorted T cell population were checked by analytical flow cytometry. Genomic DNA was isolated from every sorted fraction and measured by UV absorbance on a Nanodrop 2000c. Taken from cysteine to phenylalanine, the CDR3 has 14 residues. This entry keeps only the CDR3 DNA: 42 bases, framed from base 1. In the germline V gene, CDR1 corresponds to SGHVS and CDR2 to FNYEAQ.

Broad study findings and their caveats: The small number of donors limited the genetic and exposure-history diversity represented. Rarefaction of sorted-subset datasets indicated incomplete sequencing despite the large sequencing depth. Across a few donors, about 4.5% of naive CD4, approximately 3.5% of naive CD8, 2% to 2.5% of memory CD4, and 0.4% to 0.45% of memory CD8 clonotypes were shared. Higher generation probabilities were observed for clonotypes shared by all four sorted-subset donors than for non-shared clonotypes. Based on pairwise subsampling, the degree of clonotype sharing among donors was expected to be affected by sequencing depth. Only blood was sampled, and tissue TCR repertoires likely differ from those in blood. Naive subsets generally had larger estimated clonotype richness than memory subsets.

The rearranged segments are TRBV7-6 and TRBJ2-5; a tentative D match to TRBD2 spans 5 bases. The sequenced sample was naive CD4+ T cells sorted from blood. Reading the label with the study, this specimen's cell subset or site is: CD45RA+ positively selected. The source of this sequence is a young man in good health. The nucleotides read TGTGCCAGCAGCCTAGCCGAGAGGGCGGGGACCCAGTACTTC. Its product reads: CASSLAERAGTQYF.